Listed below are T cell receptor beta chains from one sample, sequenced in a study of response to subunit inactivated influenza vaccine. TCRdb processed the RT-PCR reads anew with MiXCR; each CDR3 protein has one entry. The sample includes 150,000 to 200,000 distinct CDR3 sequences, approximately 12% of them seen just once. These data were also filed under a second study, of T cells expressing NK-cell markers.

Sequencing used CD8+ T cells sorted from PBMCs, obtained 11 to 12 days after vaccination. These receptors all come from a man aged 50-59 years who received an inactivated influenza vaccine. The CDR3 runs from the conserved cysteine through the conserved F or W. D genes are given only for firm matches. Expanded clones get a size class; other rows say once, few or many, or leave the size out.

CDR3nt: TGTGCCAGCAGCTTTGGCGGGAGGTCCCACGAGCAGTACTTC
CDR3aa: CASSFGGRSHEQYF
v_gene: TRBV7-2
j_gene: TRBJ2-7
d_gene: TRBD2
abundance: NA

CDR3nt: TGTGCCAGCAGCTTGGATCAGGGTGGTTACGAGCAGTACTTC
CDR3aa: CASSLDQGGYEQYF
v_gene: TRBV5-6
j_gene: TRBJ2-7
d_gene: NA
abundance: few

CDR3nt: TGTGCCAGCAGCTTACCAAGCGGGAGGGCTTGGGAGCAGTACTTC
CDR3aa: CASSLPSGRAWEQYF
v_gene: TRBV7-2
j_gene: TRBJ2-7
d_gene: TRBD2
abundance: NA

CDR3nt: TGTGCCAGCAGTCCGGAACCTAGCGGGAGAACATCTTTCACAGATACGCAGTATTTT
CDR3aa: CASSPEPSGRTSFTDTQYF
v_gene: TRBV27
j_gene: TRBJ2-3
d_gene: TRBD2
abundance: NA

CDR3nt: TGCAGTGCCTCCCCAGTCTTCGACCTATACTCCTACAATGAGCAGTTCTTC
CDR3aa: CSASPVFDLYSYNEQFF
v_gene: TRBV20-1
j_gene: TRBJ2-1
d_gene: NA
abundance: few

CDR3nt: TGCAGCGTTGAAGATGCACGCGGCAGTCGCCTGCATTTT
CDR3aa: CSVEDARGSRLHF
v_gene: TRBV29-1
j_gene: TRBJ1-5
d_gene: NA
abundance: few

CDR3nt: TGTGCCAGCAGCTTAGCGTGGGGTGGTAATAAGCAGTTCTTC
CDR3aa: CASSLAWGGNKQFF
v_gene: TRBV7-6
j_gene: TRBJ2-1
d_gene: NA
abundance: NA

CDR3nt: TGTGCCAGCAGCCGCCTAAGTGGGGGTAACAATGAGCAGTTCTTC
CDR3aa: CASSRLSGGNNEQFF
v_gene: TRBV7-2
j_gene: TRBJ2-1
d_gene: NA
abundance: few

CDR3nt: TGTGCCAGCAGCTTTCTATCTAGCGGGACCACCTACGAGCAGTACTTC
CDR3aa: CASSFLSSGTTYEQYF
v_gene: TRBV7-2
j_gene: TRBJ2-7
d_gene: TRBD2
abundance: many

CDR3nt: TGTGCCAGCAGCCCCATCGGGGCGGGAGGGCCCCAGGATACGCAGTATTTT
CDR3aa: CASSPIGAGGPQDTQYF
v_gene: TRBV7-9
j_gene: TRBJ2-3
d_gene: TRBD2
abundance: many

CDR3nt: TGTGCCAGCAGCTTAGCGCGGGAGGGAGGAGGCAATCAGCCCCAGCATTTT
CDR3aa: CASSLAREGGGNQPQHF
v_gene: TRBV7-9
j_gene: TRBJ1-5
d_gene: NA
abundance: few

CDR3nt: TGTGCCAGCAGTCAGGACAGGGTCATGAACACTGAAGCTTTCTTT
CDR3aa: CASSQDRVMNTEAFF
v_gene: TRBV6-5
j_gene: TRBJ1-1
d_gene: TRBD1
abundance: NA

CDR3nt: TGCAGTGCTAGCTCTTTACAGGGGCGCAATCAGCCCCAGCATTTT
CDR3aa: CSASSLQGRNQPQHF
v_gene: TRBV20-1
j_gene: TRBJ1-5
d_gene: TRBD1
abundance: many

CDR3nt: TGTGCCACCAGCAGAGTAATGGGATCCTACGAGCAGTACTTC
CDR3aa: CATSRVMGSYEQYF
v_gene: TRBV15
j_gene: TRBJ2-7
d_gene: NA
abundance: few

CDR3nt: TGTGCCAGCAGCCAGGGAGACAGGGGGCACTACGAGCAGTACTTC
CDR3aa: CASSQGDRGHYEQYF
v_gene: TRBV3-1
j_gene: TRBJ2-7
d_gene: TRBD1
abundance: NA

CDR3nt: TGTGCCAGCAGCCACCGGGACAGGGGAATCGATGAGCAGTTCTTC
CDR3aa: CASSHRDRGIDEQFF
v_gene: TRBV7-9
j_gene: TRBJ2-1
d_gene: TRBD1
abundance: few

CDR3nt: TGTGCCAGCAGCGAGACTAGCGCAAGTTCGCAGTTCTTC
CDR3aa: CASSETSASSQFF
v_gene: TRBV9
j_gene: TRBJ2-1
d_gene: TRBD2
abundance: NA

CDR3nt: TGTGCCAGCAGCCGACAGGGTATCGGGGAGCTGTTTTTT
CDR3aa: CASSRQGIGELFF
v_gene: TRBV7-9
j_gene: TRBJ2-2
d_gene: TRBD1
abundance: NA

CDR3nt: TGTGCCAGCAGTTACGGGGAGCGGGAGACCCAGTACTTC
CDR3aa: CASSYGERETQYF
v_gene: TRBV6-2/TRBV6-3
j_gene: TRBJ2-5
d_gene: NA
abundance: NA

CDR3nt: TGCAGCGCGAACGGACTAGCGGGAGGGCCGGGTGCCTACAATGAGCAGTTCTTC
CDR3aa: CSANGLAGGPGAYNEQFF
v_gene: TRBV29-1
j_gene: TRBJ2-1
d_gene: TRBD2
abundance: NA

CDR3nt: TGTGCCAGCTCACCCGACGGCCTTGCGACCTACGAGCAGTACTTC
CDR3aa: CASSPDGLATYEQYF
v_gene: TRBV18
j_gene: TRBJ2-7
d_gene: NA
abundance: many

CDR3nt: TGTGCCAGCAGGGGGGTCACGGCCACTGAAGCTTTCTTT
CDR3aa: CASRGVTATEAFF
v_gene: TRBV6-2/TRBV6-3
j_gene: TRBJ1-1
d_gene: NA
abundance: few

CDR3nt: TGTGCCAGCAGCTTAGTGCCAACTTTGATCTCCTACGAGCAGTACTTC
CDR3aa: CASSLVPTLISYEQYF
v_gene: TRBV7-2
j_gene: TRBJ2-7
d_gene: NA
abundance: NA

CDR3nt: TGCAGTGCCAGACCGGGACTAGCGGCAGATACGCAGTATTTT
CDR3aa: CSARPGLAADTQYF
v_gene: TRBV20-1
j_gene: TRBJ2-3
d_gene: TRBD2
abundance: few

CDR3nt: TGTGCCAGCAGTTTGGACAGGGACACAGATACGCAGTATTTT
CDR3aa: CASSLDRDTDTQYF
v_gene: TRBV28
j_gene: TRBJ2-3
d_gene: TRBD1
abundance: NA

CDR3nt: TGTGCCAGCAGTCAGTCTCCCCCGGGGGGGCTTTACAATGAGCAGTTCTTC
CDR3aa: CASSQSPPGGLYNEQFF
v_gene: TRBV6-1
j_gene: TRBJ2-1
d_gene: TRBD2
abundance: many

CDR3nt: TGTGCCACCAGAGAGGGACGGGGGCTAGCGGGTTTCTCCTACAATGAGCAGTTCTTC
CDR3aa: CATREGRGLAGFSYNEQFF
v_gene: TRBV15
j_gene: TRBJ2-1
d_gene: TRBD2
abundance: NA

CDR3nt: TGTGCCAGCAGCTCAGAGGGACTTCGGGGGGAGACCCAGTACTTC
CDR3aa: CASSSEGLRGETQYF
v_gene: TRBV7-9
j_gene: TRBJ2-5
d_gene: NA
abundance: once

CDR3nt: TGTGCCAGCAGCCTGGACGGGGAATTAGCCAAAAACATTCAGTACTTC
CDR3aa: CASSLDGELAKNIQYF
v_gene: TRBV5-6
j_gene: TRBJ2-4
d_gene: NA
abundance: few

CDR3nt: TGTGCCAGCAGTGCCGGGACAGGGCAAGAAAAACTGTTTTTT
CDR3aa: CASSAGTGQEKLFF
v_gene: TRBV12-3/TRBV12-4
j_gene: TRBJ1-4
d_gene: TRBD1
abundance: many

CDR3nt: TGTGCCAGCAGCTCGTCGGGAGGGAAAAATGGCTACACCTTC
CDR3aa: CASSSSGGKNGYTF
v_gene: TRBV7-9
j_gene: TRBJ1-2
d_gene: NA
abundance: many

CDR3nt: TGTGCCAGCAGCATACCAGTGGGGAGCGAGACCCAGTACTTC
CDR3aa: CASSIPVGSETQYF
v_gene: TRBV7-2
j_gene: TRBJ2-5
d_gene: NA
abundance: NA

CDR3nt: TGTGCCAGCTCCGGGACTAGAATTTTAGATACGCAGTATTTT
CDR3aa: CASSGTRILDTQYF
v_gene: TRBV28
j_gene: TRBJ2-3
d_gene: TRBD2
abundance: few

CDR3nt: TGCAGTGCTTACCGGGACAGAGGGGAAAAACTGTTCTTT
CDR3aa: CSAYRDRGEKLFF
v_gene: TRBV20-1
j_gene: TRBJ1-4
d_gene: TRBD1
abundance: NA

CDR3nt: TGCGCCAGCAGCTATAGCGGGGCCTACAATGAGCAGTTCTTC
CDR3aa: CASSYSGAYNEQFF
v_gene: TRBV5-1
j_gene: TRBJ2-1
d_gene: TRBD2
abundance: NA

CDR3nt: TGTGCCAGCAGGGGCGGGGGGCCCGCTCCGGGCTATGAGCAGTTCTTC
CDR3aa: CASRGGGPAPGYEQFF
v_gene: TRBV6-1
j_gene: TRBJ2-1
d_gene: TRBD2
abundance: NA

CDR3nt: TGCGCCAGCAGCCAAGATGTGACTAGCACCTACGAGCAGTACTTC
CDR3aa: CASSQDVTSTYEQYF
v_gene: TRBV4-1
j_gene: TRBJ2-7
d_gene: TRBD2
abundance: few